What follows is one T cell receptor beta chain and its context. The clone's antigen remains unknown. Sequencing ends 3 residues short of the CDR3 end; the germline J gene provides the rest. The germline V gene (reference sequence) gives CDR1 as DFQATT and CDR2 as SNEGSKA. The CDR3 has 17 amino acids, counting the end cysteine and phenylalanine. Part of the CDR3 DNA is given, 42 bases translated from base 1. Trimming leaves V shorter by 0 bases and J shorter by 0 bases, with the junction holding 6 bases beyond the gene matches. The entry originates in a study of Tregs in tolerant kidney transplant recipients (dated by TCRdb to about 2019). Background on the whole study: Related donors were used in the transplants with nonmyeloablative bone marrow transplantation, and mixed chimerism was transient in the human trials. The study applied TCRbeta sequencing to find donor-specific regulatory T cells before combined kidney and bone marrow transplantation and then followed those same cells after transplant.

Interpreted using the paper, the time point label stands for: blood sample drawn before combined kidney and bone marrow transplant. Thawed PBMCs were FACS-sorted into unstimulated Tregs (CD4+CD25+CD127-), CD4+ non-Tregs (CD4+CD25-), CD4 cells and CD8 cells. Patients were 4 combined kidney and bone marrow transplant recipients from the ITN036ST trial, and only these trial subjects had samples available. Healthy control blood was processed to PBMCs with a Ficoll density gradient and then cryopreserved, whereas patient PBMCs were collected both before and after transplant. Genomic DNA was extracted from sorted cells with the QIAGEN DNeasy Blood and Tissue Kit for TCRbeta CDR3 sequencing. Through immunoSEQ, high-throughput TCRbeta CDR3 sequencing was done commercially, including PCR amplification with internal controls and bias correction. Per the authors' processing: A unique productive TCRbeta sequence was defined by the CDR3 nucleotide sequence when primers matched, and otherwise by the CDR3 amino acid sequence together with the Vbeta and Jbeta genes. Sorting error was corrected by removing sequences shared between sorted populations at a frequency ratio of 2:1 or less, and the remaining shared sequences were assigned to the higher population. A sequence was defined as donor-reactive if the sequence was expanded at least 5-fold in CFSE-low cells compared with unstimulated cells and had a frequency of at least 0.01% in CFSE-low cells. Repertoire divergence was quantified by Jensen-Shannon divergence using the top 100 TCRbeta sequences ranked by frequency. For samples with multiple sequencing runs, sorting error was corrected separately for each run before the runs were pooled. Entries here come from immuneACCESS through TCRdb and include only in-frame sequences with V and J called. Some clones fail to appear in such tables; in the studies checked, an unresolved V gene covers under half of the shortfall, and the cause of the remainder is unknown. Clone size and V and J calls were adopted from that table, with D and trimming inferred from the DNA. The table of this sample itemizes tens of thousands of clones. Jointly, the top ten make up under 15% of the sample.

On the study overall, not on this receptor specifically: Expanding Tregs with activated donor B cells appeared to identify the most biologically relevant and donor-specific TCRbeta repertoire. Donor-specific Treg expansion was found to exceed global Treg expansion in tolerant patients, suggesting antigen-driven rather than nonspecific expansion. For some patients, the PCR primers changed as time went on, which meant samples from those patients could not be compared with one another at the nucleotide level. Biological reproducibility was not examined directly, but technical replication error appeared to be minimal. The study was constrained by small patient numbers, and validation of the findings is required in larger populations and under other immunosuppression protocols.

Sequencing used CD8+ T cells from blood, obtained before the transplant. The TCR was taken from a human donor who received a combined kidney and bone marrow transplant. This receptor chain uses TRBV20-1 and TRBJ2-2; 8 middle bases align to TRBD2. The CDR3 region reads CSARDHSGSPNTGELFF. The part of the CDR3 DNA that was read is TGCAGTGCTAGAGATCACAGCGGGAGTCCGAACACCGGGGAG.